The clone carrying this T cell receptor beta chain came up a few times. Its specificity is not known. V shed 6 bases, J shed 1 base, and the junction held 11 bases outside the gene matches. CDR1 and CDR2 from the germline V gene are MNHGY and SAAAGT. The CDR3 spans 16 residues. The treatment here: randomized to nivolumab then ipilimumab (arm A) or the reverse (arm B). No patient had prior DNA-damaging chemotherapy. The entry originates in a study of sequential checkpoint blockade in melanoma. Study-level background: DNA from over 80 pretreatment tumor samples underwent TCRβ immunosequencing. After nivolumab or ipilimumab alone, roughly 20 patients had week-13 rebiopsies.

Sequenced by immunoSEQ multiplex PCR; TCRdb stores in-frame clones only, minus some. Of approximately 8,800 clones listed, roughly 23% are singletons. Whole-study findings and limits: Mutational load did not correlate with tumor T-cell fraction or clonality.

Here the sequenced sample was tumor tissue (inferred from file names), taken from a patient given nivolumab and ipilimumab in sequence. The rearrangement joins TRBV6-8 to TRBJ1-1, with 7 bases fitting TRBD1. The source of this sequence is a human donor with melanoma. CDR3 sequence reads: CASSRLTGMGNTEAFF. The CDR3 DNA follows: TGTGCCAGCAGCCGGCTGACAGGGATGGGGAACACTGAAGCTTTCTTT.